The clone carrying this T cell receptor (beta chain) was seen only once. The antigen is not known. PCR used 60 Vbeta primers and 13 Jbeta primers. The repertoire was sequenced with immunoSEQ multiplex PCR; TCRdb's copy has only in-frame clones and lacks some. This table holds about 130,000 clones, more than 65% found once. The data derive from a study of cytomegalovirus exposure and HLA in healthy donors. Study summary: HLA-typed donors were the source of 86 million or so unique TCRs held in an early data release. The study, taken as a whole, reports: One later analysis reportedly identified an Asian-associated ancestry cluster that showed fewer N-insertions than the approximately 700-donor mean.

What was sequenced was PBMCs. The TCR sequence derives from a man aged 50 or older in good health and CMV-seronegative.

CDR3 DNA sequence: TGTGCCAGCAGCTCCCCGACAGGAGACGCTTTCTTT. The encoded protein is CASSSPTGDAFF. The chain has TRBV7-8 and TRBJ1-1, with D perhaps TRBD1 (6 bases). The CDR3 runs to 12 residues. Germline-derived CDR1 and CDR2 are SGHVS and FQNEAQ. Trimming removed 4 bases from V and 11 bases from J, with 14 bases in between.